Detailed here is one T cell receptor (beta chain). Its cognate antigen is unknown. This sample is drawn from a study of blood T cells in healthy people across ages. The germline CDR1 and CDR2 sequences are DFQATT and SNEGSKA (reference sequence). This CDR3 is built from 13 residues. V was trimmed by 5 bases and J by 5 bases, leaving 16 bases between them. General study findings and limits: Reliance upon unsorted PBMCs precluded definitive naive versus antigen-experienced comparison.

Sample-barcoded 5' priming and a J-beta primer mix drove a second PCR of roughly 7 to 11 cycles. TCRdb reprocessed the 5' RACE reads via MiXCR and lists one record per CDR3 protein. The data contain 1.8 million or so distinct CDR3 sequences, about two fifths of them singletons. This sequence joins TRBV20-1 and TRBJ2-7; either TRBD1 or TRBD2 may supply D (6 bases each). Input material: blood. This clonotype was obtained from a human donor in good health. As DNA, the CDR3 is TGCAGTGCTGGGGGGCCCTCTCCTAACGAGCAGTACTTC. As protein: CSAGGPSPNEQYF.